This TCR beta chain was captured in a study of cytomegalovirus exposure and HLA in healthy donors. Study-level information: A prior analysis found about 110 million unique TCR beta sequences from around 180 million T cells.

Study-wide points: Cytomegalovirus association was listed for 164 TCR beta chains.

The CDR3 has 18 amino acids. CDR1 SGHAT and CDR2 FQNNGV come from the germline V gene. Trimming left V 1 base short and J 4 bases short, with 22 bases between. A note on this clone: Its antigen remains unidentified.

The PCR used 60 Vbeta and 13 Jbeta primers. Under the authors' procedure: Roughly 81 million unique TCR beta chains, roughly 11 million shared, were counted in a later analysis. Here immunoSEQ multiplex PCR was the method, and the copy in TCRdb shows in-frame clones only, minus some. V and J calls plus clone size are reproduced from that table; the DNA served to infer D and trimming. The sample includes around 200,000 clones, less than 85% of them seen just once. The sequence derives from a boy between 10 and 17 years old in good health and CMV-seronegative. The rearrangement uses TRBV11-2 and TRBJ1-1, with D tentatively TRBD1 (6 bases). Input material: PBMCs. CDR3 DNA: TGTGCCAGCAGCTTAGCCGGGGTCGGTTCTAGAGGGGGCACTGAAGCTTTCTTT. Amino acid sequence: CASSLAGVGSRGGTEAFF.